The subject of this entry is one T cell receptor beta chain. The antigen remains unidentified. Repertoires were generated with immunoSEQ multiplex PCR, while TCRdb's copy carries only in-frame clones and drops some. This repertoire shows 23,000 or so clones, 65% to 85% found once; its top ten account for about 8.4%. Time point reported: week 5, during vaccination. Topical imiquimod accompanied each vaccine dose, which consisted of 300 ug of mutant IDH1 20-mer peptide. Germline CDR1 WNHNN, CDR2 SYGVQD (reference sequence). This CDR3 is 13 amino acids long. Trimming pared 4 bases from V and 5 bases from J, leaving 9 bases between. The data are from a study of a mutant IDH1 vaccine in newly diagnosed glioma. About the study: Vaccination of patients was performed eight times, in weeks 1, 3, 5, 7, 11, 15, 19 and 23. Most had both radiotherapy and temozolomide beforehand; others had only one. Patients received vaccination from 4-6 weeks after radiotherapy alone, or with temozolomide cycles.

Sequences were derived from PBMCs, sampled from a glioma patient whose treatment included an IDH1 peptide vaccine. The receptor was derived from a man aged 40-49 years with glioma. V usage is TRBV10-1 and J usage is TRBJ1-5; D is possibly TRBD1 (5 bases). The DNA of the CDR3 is TGCGCCAGCAGTGCTAACAGGTATCAGCCCCAGCATTTT. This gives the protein CASSANRYQPQHF.